This paragraph covers one T cell receptor (beta chain) sequence. The entry originates in a study of blood T cell repertoires in COVID-19. The CDR3 has 17 amino acids. Germline assignment: CDR1 MGHRA and CDR2 YSYEKL. J gave up 1 base and V 3 bases, and 9 bases lay outside the gene matches. Only in-frame clones appear in the TCRdb table, and some are missing; sequencing was by immunoSEQ multiplex PCR. The table shows fewer than 200,000 clones, with approximately 84% occurring only once. V is TRBV4-1 and J is TRBJ2-1, with 7 bases matching TRBD1. Sequenced sample: peripheral blood. The TCR was taken from a woman older than 75 with COVID-19, enrolled during active disease. The CDR3 reads CASSQSGTAMSYNEQFF. The CDR3 DNA follows: TGCGCCAGCAGCCAGAGTGGGACAGCCATGTCCTACAATGAGCAGTTCTTC.